This is a list of T cell receptor beta chains from one sample in a study of control samples from healthy donors and cancer patients. Measured with immunoSEQ multiplex PCR; TCRdb has only the in-frame clones, and not every one. The data contain about 40,000 clones, more than 75% of them singletons. The specimen was PBMCs. These receptors originate from a woman aged 55-75 years with lung cancer. CDR3s include the opening cysteine and the closing phenylalanine or tryptophan. The D gene is left open where the match is weak. Clone size, where shown, is once, few, many, or a class for clones that have expanded.

J,length,D,V,size,CDR3,DNA
TRBJ2-5,17,TRBD2,TRBV10-1,few,CASNGPILAPKVETQYF,TGCGCCAGCAACGGTCCGATACTAGCGCCCAAAGTGGAGACCCAGTACTTC
TRBJ1-6,15,NA,TRBV5-1,NA,CASSGGTGYNSPLHF,TGCGCCAGCAGCGGAGGGACGGGCTATAATTCACCCCTCCACTTT
TRBJ2-5,17,TRBD2,TRBV7-9,NA,CASSGTSGRGSRETQYF,TGTGCCAGCAGCGGAACTAGCGGGAGGGGTTCTCGAGAGACCCAGTACTTC
TRBJ1-2,12,NA,TRBV3-1/TRBV3-2,NA,CASSQRGDGYTF,TGTGCCAGCAGCCAGAGAGGGGACGGCTACACCTTC
TRBJ1-2,13,NA,TRBV30,once,CAWNLERNYGYTF,TGTGCCTGGAACTTAGAACGAAACTATGGCTACACCTTC
TRBJ2-1,18,TRBD2,TRBV4-1,NA,CASSPYPPSGEPNNEQFF,TGCGCCAGCAGCCCCTATCCACCTAGCGGGGAACCCAACAATGAGCAGTTCTTC
TRBJ1-6,13,NA,TRBV27,NA,CASSLSSVGPLHF,TGTGCCAGCAGTTTATCGTCGGTTGGACCCCTCCACTTT
TRBJ2-7,17,NA,TRBV4-1,few,CASSPSHPNGPPWEQYF,TGCGCCAGCAGCCCCTCACACCCTAACGGGCCCCCCTGGGAGCAGTACTTC
TRBJ1-1,15,NA,TRBV7-9,NA,CASSPFQGENTEAFF,TGTGCCAGCAGCCCTTTCCAAGGGGAGAACACTGAAGCTTTCTTT
TRBJ1-1,15,NA,TRBV7-9,NA,CASSPYREEHTEAFF,TGTGCCAGCAGCCCCTACAGGGAGGAGCACACTGAAGCTTTCTTT
TRBJ2-5,19,NA,TRBV30,NA,CAWARSSGDFAGVGETQYF,TGTGCCTGGGCCCGTTCGTCAGGGGATTTTGCGGGAGTGGGGGAGACCCAGTACTTC
TRBJ2-7,12,NA,TRBV14,once,CATAEQSGEQYF,TGTGCCACCGCGGAACAGAGTGGAGAGCAGTACTTC
TRBJ2-7,11,NA,TRBV30,once,CAWSDSYEQYF,TGTGCCTGGAGTGATAGTTACGAGCAGTACTTC
TRBJ1-5,15,NA,TRBV12-5,NA,CASGLFGAGNQPQHF,TGTGCTAGTGGTTTGTTCGGGGCGGGCAATCAGCCCCAGCATTTT
TRBJ2-1,12,NA,TRBV5-1,once,CASSPDRGEQFF,TGCGCCAGCAGCCCGGATAGGGGTGAGCAGTTCTTC
TRBJ1-1,11,NA,TRBV12-3/TRBV12-4,NA,CASSLGGGAFF,TGTGCCAGCAGTTTAGGAGGGGGAGCTTTCTTT
TRBJ1-5,13,NA,TRBV30,NA,CAWVGGYNQPQHF,TGTGCCTGGGTAGGGGGTTACAATCAGCCCCAGCATTTT
TRBJ1-4,15,NA,TRBV19,NA,CASSIAASRGEKLFF,TGTGCCAGTAGTATCGCGGCTTCACGGGGTGAAAAACTGTTTTTT
TRBJ1-1,14,TRBD1,TRBV7-9,NA,CASSLVQGETEAFF,TGTGCCAGCAGCTTAGTTCAGGGGGAAACTGAAGCTTTCTTT
TRBJ2-1,12,NA,TRBV9,once,CASSVVGGEQFF,TGTGCCAGCAGCGTAGTGGGGGGTGAGCAGTTCTTC
TRBJ2-5,11,NA,TRBV29-1,NA,CSVGEGGAQYF,TGCAGCGTTGGTGAGGGGGGGGCCCAGTACTTC
TRBJ2-2,13,NA,TRBV7-2,NA,CASSPPGTGELFF,TGTGCCAGCAGCCCCCCAGGCACCGGGGAGCTGTTTTTT
TRBJ2-3,14,NA,TRBV2,once,CASSLSSGTDTQYF,TGTGCCAGCAGCCTCTCTAGCGGCACAGATACGCAGTATTTT
TRBJ2-1,14,NA,TRBV19,NA,CASKERGLNNEQFF,TGTGCCAGTAAGGAGAGAGGGTTAAACAATGAGCAGTTCTTC
TRBJ2-3,15,NA,TRBV7-2,NA,CASSLTSYHTDTQYF,TGTGCCAGCAGCCTCACTAGTTATCACACAGATACGCAGTATTTT
TRBJ1-6,14,TRBD1,TRBV27,NA,CASTLTGGNSPLHF,TGTGCCAGCACCCTAACAGGGGGCAATTCACCCCTCCACTTT
TRBJ1-1,14,NA,TRBV30,NA,CAWSVGGSWMRAFF,TGTGCCTGGAGTGTTGGAGGGAGCTGGATGCGAGCTTTCTTT
TRBJ2-6,16,NA,TRBV5-1,NA,CASSLERITGANVLTF,TGCGCCAGCAGCTTGGAGCGTATAACTGGGGCCAACGTCCTGACTTTC
TRBJ2-3,13,TRBD2,TRBV6-5,NA,CASSGRGTDTQYF,TGTGCCAGCAGCGGGAGGGGTACAGATACGCAGTATTTT
TRBJ1-3,16,NA,TRBV6-6,NA,CASSPDRKLSGNTIYF,TGTGCCAGCAGTCCTGACAGGAAACTCTCTGGAAACACCATATATTTT
TRBJ2-5,15,NA,TRBV7-9,NA,CASSLYDGRDETQYF,TGTGCCAGCAGCTTATACGACGGGAGAGACGAGACCCAGTACTTC
TRBJ2-7,16,NA,TRBV19,NA,CASSFRTPTATYEQYF,TGTGCCAGTAGTTTCCGGACCCCCACAGCAACCTACGAGCAGTACTTC
TRBJ2-5,18,TRBD2,TRBV3-1/TRBV3-2,NA,CASSQNKRDPKNQETQYF,TGTGCCAGCAGCCAAAATAAGCGGGACCCTAAAAACCAAGAGACCCAGTACTTC
TRBJ2-3,13,TRBD2,TRBV3-1/TRBV3-2,NA,CASSPSGTDTQYF,TGTGCCAGCAGCCCTAGCGGGACAGATACGCAGTATTTT
TRBJ2-5,16,NA,TRBV5-1,NA,CASPSPSSYEQETQYF,TGCGCCAGCCCCAGCCCATCTTCCTACGAGCAAGAGACCCAGTACTTC
TRBJ2-4,19,TRBD1,TRBV7-3,NA,CASRQVGQGVQLAKNIQYF,TGTGCCAGCAGGCAGGTGGGACAGGGGGTGCAATTAGCCAAAAACATTCAGTACTTC
TRBJ2-1,11,NA,TRBV7-9,NA,CASSLGAEQFF,TGTGCCAGCAGCTTGGGGGCCGAGCAGTTCTTC
TRBJ2-3,15,NA,TRBV13,NA,CASSFGGISTDTQYF,TGTGCCAGCAGCTTTGGGGGAATTAGCACAGATACGCAGTATTTT
TRBJ1-5,14,NA,TRBV19,few,CASSAPGPRQPQHF,TGTGCCAGTAGTGCCCCGGGGCCCCGGCAGCCCCAGCATTTT
TRBJ1-2,13,NA,TRBV4-1,NA,CASSQGDNYGYTF,TGCGCCAGCAGCCAGGGAGATAACTATGGCTACACCTTC
TRBJ2-2,15,NA,TRBV7-6,once,CASSLRTGWTGELFF,TGTGCCAGCAGCCTGCGGACCGGATGGACCGGGGAGCTGTTTTTT
TRBJ2-5,17,TRBD2,TRBV27,NA,CASSLSGREGMRETQYF,TGTGCCAGCAGTTTATCTGGGCGGGAGGGGATGAGAGAGACCCAGTACTTC
TRBJ2-3,14,NA,TRBV5-1,NA,CASSPDGGRDTQYF,TGCGCCAGCAGCCCGGATGGGGGCAGAGATACGCAGTATTTT
TRBJ2-5,16,NA,TRBV11-2,NA,CASSPTADIYGGTQYF,TGTGCCAGCAGCCCTACAGCGGATATCTACGGTGGGACCCAGTACTTC
TRBJ2-1,14,NA,TRBV11-2,NA,CASKEGAYYNEQFF,TGTGCCAGCAAGGAGGGAGCCTACTACAATGAGCAGTTCTTC
TRBJ2-2,14,NA,TRBV9,NA,CASSVAPNTGELFF,TGTGCCAGCAGCGTAGCTCCGAACACCGGGGAGCTGTTTTTT
TRBJ1-5,14,NA,TRBV6-5,NA,CASSYSAGDTPQHF,TGTGCCAGCAGTTACTCGGCGGGGGATACGCCCCAGCATTTT
TRBJ1-5,15,NA,TRBV19,NA,CASSRSGQDASAQHF,TGTGCCAGTAGTCGGTCCGGGCAGGACGCCTCTGCCCAGCATTTT
TRBJ1-1,13,NA,TRBV27,NA,CASSRELNTEAFF,TGTGCCAGCAGTCGGGAACTTAACACTGAAGCTTTCTTT
TRBJ2-5,13,NA,TRBV14,NA,CASSQDLTETQYF,TGTGCCAGCAGCCAAGATCTTACAGAGACCCAGTACTTC
TRBJ2-2,17,NA,TRBV28,NA,CASSSRGVGAGTGELFF,TGTGCCAGCAGTTCCCGGGGTGTGGGGGCGGGCACCGGGGAGCTGTTTTTT
TRBJ1-5,12,NA,TRBV28,NA,CASSGVRQPQHF,TGTGCCAGCTCAGGGGTCCGGCAGCCCCAGCATTTT
TRBJ2-1,15,TRBD1,TRBV27,NA,CASSLAGTGGYEQFF,TGTGCCAGCAGTTTAGCCGGGACAGGGGGCTATGAGCAGTTCTTC
TRBJ1-1,16,NA,TRBV10-3,once,CAISEGTGRRGTEAFF,TGTGCCATCAGTGAAGGCACAGGACGCCGAGGCACTGAAGCTTTCTTT